This T cell receptor beta chain was sequenced in a study of blood T cell repertoires in COVID-19. Study information: Whether acute or convalescent, the COVID-19 samples came from the United States, Italy and Spain. T cells, B-cell-depleted T cells, or PBMCs provided the cDNA or gDNA that served as material.

Original analysis: Counts of nucleated cells, estimated from reference gene primer amplification, were obtained. Clones were read by immunoSEQ multiplex PCR, and TCRdb kept only the in-frame ones, dropping some. That table gives V, J and clone size, and the DNA gave D and trimming. The data contain about 190,000 clones, roughly 80% of them seen just once; the ten biggest clones take up approximately 15%. Germline V gene data show CDR1 as SGHRS and CDR2 as YFSETQ. The V gene end was trimmed by 4 bases and the J gene end by 5 bases; junction bases not matched to a gene: 3. The CDR3 contains 14 residues.

The chain couples TRBV5-1 to TRBJ1-6, with 7 bases identical to TRBD1. This TCR was recovered from a man aged 25 to 40 with active or convalescent COVID-19. Material: peripheral blood. In DNA form, the CDR3 reads TGCGCCAGCAGCAGAGGACAGGATAATTCACCCCTCCACTTT. Translating it yields CASSRGQDNSPLHF.